This T cell receptor beta chain was captured by sequencing in a study of cytomegalovirus exposure and HLA in healthy donors. The assay was immunoSEQ multiplex PCR, and TCRdb's table has in-frame clones only and misses some. The data show 260,000 or so clones, about 83% seen once. The study drew the donors from its approximately 120-subject validation cohort, separate from the approximately 700-subject first cohort. CDR1 and CDR2 from the germline V gene are MNHEY and SMNVEV (reference sequence). The V end was cut by 4 bases, the J end by 7 bases, with 14 bases between. CDR3 length: 15 amino acids. This TCR came from a young man in good health and CMV-seronegative. This chain links TRBV27 with TRBJ1-6, with D possibly TRBD1 on 6 matching bases. The material sequenced was PBMCs. In nucleotides, the CDR3 is TGTGCCAGCAGTTACTACAGGGAGGGGAATTCACCCCTCCACTTT. Its translation: CASSYYREGNSPLHF.